This TCR beta chain stems from a study of OX40 agonist ivuxolimab in advanced cancers. Looking at the study overall: Participants, around 80% male, averaged approximately 65 years of age, ranging from 23 to 79.

This clone is a singleton in its sample. Germline CDR1 is SGDLS and CDR2 is YYNGEE. Trimming stripped 1 base from V and 1 base from J, with 11 bases between. CDR3 size: 15 residues. Individuals having autoimmune disease history or systemic immunosuppression were not enrolled. Data came from immunoSEQ multiplex PCR; TCRdb stores just in-frame clones and leaves some out. The table records around 60,000 clones, about 88% of them present only once. The chain joins TRBV9 to TRBJ1-1, with a tentative D call TRBD1 (6 bases). The material sequenced was CD4+ or CD8+ T cells sorted from blood, taken in a trial of the OX40 agonist ivuxolimab. The sequence came from an adult with an advanced solid tumor such as melanoma, head and neck, liver or kidney cancer. The DNA of the CDR3 is TGTGCCAGCAGCGTAAGGGGGGCTGGGAACACTGAAGCTTTCTTT. This gives the protein CASSVRGAGNTEAFF.